This T cell receptor beta chain was identified in a study of identical twins. Study-level results: Out-of-frame alpha sequences that twins shared showed excess low generation probability.

Trimming stripped 4 bases from V and 0 bases from J, with 16 bases between. This CDR3 region has 17 residues. Germline V CDR1 and CDR2: MNHGY, SVAAGI. This clonotype was seen a few times. Its antigen remains unidentified. TCRdb processed the 5' RACE reads anew with MiXCR; each CDR3 protein has one entry. The repertoire holds about 530,000 distinct CDR3 sequences, with around 15% as singletons. The same sample was also studied in work on yellow fever vaccine responses in identical twins.

The rearrangement uses TRBV6-9 and TRBJ1-5; TRBD1 might be the D (6 bases). The sequence was obtained from a woman between 18 and 29 years old in good health. The sample consisted of CD4+ T cells sorted from blood. CDR3 in amino acids: CASSSNREQYSNQPQHF. The CDR3 region has the DNA TGTGCCAGCAGTTCCAACAGGGAACAATATAGCAATCAGCCCCAGCATTTT.